The clone carrying this TCR beta chain appeared once. The antigen remains unidentified. In each case, adjacent lung free of atypia was taken at least 2 cm from the tumor margin. The sample is drawn from a study of T cells in localized non-small cell lung cancer. Only in-frame clones appear in the TCRdb table, and some are missing; sequencing was by immunoSEQ multiplex PCR. The sample has around 1,900 clones, approximately 25% seen once. Study observations and caveats: Maximal T cell clonality occurred in uninvolved adjacent lung, with tumor ranking below it. With higher T cell density in blood came longer overall survival. Paired adjacent lung recovered a median around 60 of the top 100 tumor clones.

The source material was normal lung tissue next to the tumor, sampled before any cancer treatment. The source of this sequence is a female donor aged 60 or older with stage III squamous cell lung carcinoma.

CDR3 sequence: CASSVLAGSTDTQYF. The CDR3 nucleotides read TGTGCCAGTAGTGTCCTAGCGGGGAGCACAGATACGCAGTATTTT. The chain links TRBV19 to TRBJ2-3; TRBD2 matches 9 bases. This CDR3 region has 15 residues. The germline CDR1 and CDR2 sequences are LNHDA and SQIVND (reference sequence). J lost 0 bases, V lost 5 bases, and 3 bases had no gene match.